This entry lists 17 T cell receptor beta chains sequenced from one sample in a study of glioma-infiltrating T cells. Using RNA template, CDR3s of TCR alpha and beta were amplified with iRepertoire arm-PCR. TCRdb reprocessed the multiplex PCR reads with MiXCR, giving one entry per CDR3 protein. The sample lists fewer than 500,000 distinct CDR3 sequences, more than 35% seen once, with 12% in the top ten. Sequencing input: glioma tissue, nonneoplastic brain tissue, or PBMCs (not recorded which). The receptors derive from a human donor with low-grade glioma or glioblastoma, undergoing nonglioma brain surgery, or in good health (not recorded which).

In this sample, this clonotype turned up many times. The chain couples TRBV28 to TRBJ1-1; D not certain. The ends were cut back, 5 bases at V and 0 bases at J, with 4 bases in the middle. The CDR3 has 12 amino acids. CDR1 and CDR2 (germline): MDHEN, SYDVKM. This CDR3 is CASSGMNTEAFF. CDR3 DNA sequence: TGTGCCAGCAGTGGGATGAACACTGAAGCTTTCTTT.

The genes are TRBV5-1 and TRBJ2-1; 9 positions match TRBD2. The J segment lost 3 bases and the V segment lost 4 bases, leaving 5 bases of the junction unmatched. The CDR3 loop spans 15 amino acids. Germline CDR1 reads SGHRS; CDR2 reads YFSETQ. The chain's CDR3 is CASSGSGSYYNEQFF. Written as DNA, the CDR3 is TGCGCCAGCAGCGGTAGCGGGAGTTACTACAATGAGCAGTTCTTC.

This clonotype has a count of ten or more. CDR3 bases: TGCAGTGCTAGATTCAGTCGAGGAGGAAAAGGCTACAATGAGCAGTTCTTC. It yields the protein CSARFSRGGKGYNEQFF. The chain couples TRBV20-1 to TRBJ2-1; the D gene is possibly TRBD2 (5 bases). CDR1 is DFQATT, CDR2 SNEGSKA, per germline (reference sequence). The CDR3 is 17 residues long. With 2 bases removed from V and 3 bases from J, the gap between germline ends came to 20 bases.

Concerning this clonotype itself: A much larger clone is a single base away; this may be a read error. The chain joins TRBV27 to TRBJ2-1, with D perhaps TRBD1 or TRBD2 (6 bases each). This CDR3 region has 13 residues. CDR1 and CDR2 from the germline V gene are MNHEY and SMNVEV (reference sequence). V was pared by 3 bases and J by 9 bases, with 12 bases between. Written as DNA, the CDR3 is TGTGCCAGCAGTTTCGGAGGGGGTAGTGAGCAGTTCTTC. It specifies CASSFGGGSEQFF.

This clonotype was seen at least ten times. The chain recombines TRBV6-2 or TRBV6-3 with TRBJ2-1; 13 bases map to TRBD2. CDR1 is MNHEY, CDR2 SVGEGT, per germline. Trimming took 4 bases from V and 9 from J; bases not matched to a gene: 9. This CDR3 contains 16 residues. Here the CDR3 DNA reads TGTGCCAGCAGTTCCATCGGACTAGCGGGAGTCCTTGAGCAGTTCTTC. It is translated as CASSSIGLAGVLEQFF.

The V and J genes are TRBV4-3 and TRBJ1-3; no definite D call. From germline, CDR1 is LGHNA and CDR2 YSLEER. The ends were cut back, 4 bases at V and 7 bases at J, with 11 bases in the middle. This CDR3 region has 13 residues. DNA of the CDR3: TGCGCCAGCAGCCCGTTTGGCCAGAACACCATATATTTT. As protein: CASSPFGQNTIYF.

Turning to this clonotype: A single base separates this from a much larger clone, so it may be a read error. This sequence joins TRBV6-4 and TRBJ2-1; D possibly matches TRBD1 or TRBD2 (5 bases each). CDR1 is MRHNA and CDR2 is SNTAGT in the germline V gene. This CDR3 has 11 residues. DNA for the CDR3: TGTGCCAGCAGTTCGAGGGGCGAGCATTTCTTC. It yields the protein CASSSRGEHFF.

Regarding this clonotype: A read error may account for a junction end that differs from germline. V gene TRBV28 combines with J gene TRBJ1-2; D may be TRBD1 (5 bases). CDR1 MDHEN and CDR2 SYDVKM come from the germline V gene. The CDR3 extends over 13 amino acids. Here the CDR3 reads CTSSVTENYGYTF. CDR3 DNA: TGTACCAGCAGTGTGACAGAAAACTATGGCTACACCTTC.

The chain is built from TRBV28 and TRBJ1-1; D not certain. In germline, CDR1 is MDHEN, CDR2 SYDVKM. This CDR3 contains 15 residues. The V gene lost 5 bases and the J gene lost 0 bases, with 13 bases spanning the gap. The DNA for the CDR3 is TGTGCCAGCAGTCCCCTCAGCAGCCTGAACACTGAAGCTTTCTTT. As protein: CASSPLSSLNTEAFF.

This clonotype was seen at least ten times. V and J are TRBV20-1 and TRBJ2-3; D gene ambiguous. V was shortened by 0 bases and J by 0 bases, with 16 bases between the two germline ends. Per the germline V gene, CDR1 is DFQATT and CDR2 is SNEGSKA (reference sequence). The CDR3 contains 17 residues. DNA of the CDR3: TGCAGTGCTAGAGATTTCGGACCATCACCTAGCACAGATACGCAGTATTTT. As protein: CSARDFGPSPSTDTQYF.

The chain recombines TRBV12-3 or TRBV12-4 with TRBJ1-6, with D tentatively TRBD1 (5 bases). V gave up 3 bases and J gave up 6 bases, with 12 bases separating them. The CDR3 contains 15 residues. The CDR3 nucleotides are TGTGCCAGCAGTTTCGGCCAGGGAACTAATTCACCCCTCCACTTT. Its protein product is CASSFGQGTNSPLHF.

This clonotype was observed a handful of times. The rearrangement uses TRBV20-1 and TRBJ2-7; 9 bases are a match to TRBD2. CDR1 and CDR2 from the germline V gene are DFQATT and SNEGSKA (reference sequence). J was trimmed by 1 base and V by 3 bases; bases with no gene match: 4. The CDR3 is 14 amino acids. The CDR3 protein is CSARGTSRSYEQYF. Written as DNA, the CDR3 is TGCAGTGCTAGGGGGACTAGCAGATCCTACGAGCAGTACTTC.

This clonotype was detected only once. The gene calls are TRBV27 and TRBJ2-2; D call uncertain. The V end lost 2 bases, the J end lost 7 bases, and 17 bases lay between the germline ends. Germline-derived CDR1 and CDR2 are MNHEY and SMNVEV (reference sequence). The length of the CDR3 is 16 residues. In DNA, the CDR3 is TGTGCCAGCAGTTTAATAGGGTTTGGGAATAACGGGGAGCTGTTTTTT. Amino acids: CASSLIGFGNNGELFF.

This sequence joins TRBV10-3 and TRBJ2-3; 13 bases align to TRBD2. The germline V gene has CDR1 ENHRY and CDR2 SYGVKD. The CDR3 is made up of 17 amino acids. Unmatched junction bases numbered 4, after V lost 4 bases and J lost 0 bases. CDR3 nucleotides: TGTGCCATCAGTGGGACTAGCGGGGGAACTAGCACAGATACGCAGTATTTT. This codes for CAISGTSGGTSTDTQYF.

This clonotype was observed a few times. The junction shows a germline mismatch at one end, possibly a read error. The chain has TRBV28 and TRBJ2-2; D remains ambiguous. Per the germline V gene, CDR1 is MDHEN and CDR2 is SYDVKM. The CDR3 extends over 15 amino acids. CDR3 bases: TGTGCCAGCAGTTTACCTCCAGCGAACGCCGGGGAGCTGTTTTTT. The encoded protein is CASSLPPANAGELFF. Supplemented by reference TRBV28 and TRBJ2-2, the full variable domain reads DVKVTQSSRYLVKRTGEKVFLECVQDMDHENMFWYRQDPGLGLRLIYFSYDVKMKEKGDIPEGYSVSREKKERFSLILESASTNQTSMYLCASSLPPANAGELFFGEGSRLTVL.

The chain carries TRBV5-1 and TRBJ1-1; possibly TRBD1 for D (5 bases). V was clipped by 4 bases and J by 5 bases, with 12 bases between them. Germline-derived CDR1 and CDR2 are SGHRS and YFSETQ. The CDR3 has 13 amino acids. CDR3: CASSPATGTEAFF. The CDR3 DNA reads as TGCGCCAGCAGCCCGGCAACAGGTACTGAAGCTTTCTTT.

In this sample, this clonotype turned up many times. The rearrangement joins TRBV20-1 to TRBJ2-3; D is possibly TRBD1 (5 bases). The germline gives CDR1 DFQATT, CDR2 SNEGSKA (reference sequence). The CDR3 has 12 residues. V was pared by 1 base and J by 5 bases, with 7 bases between. The CDR3 spells CSARGQGDTQYF. The CDR3 DNA reads as TGCAGTGCTAGAGGTCAGGGAGATACGCAGTATTTT.